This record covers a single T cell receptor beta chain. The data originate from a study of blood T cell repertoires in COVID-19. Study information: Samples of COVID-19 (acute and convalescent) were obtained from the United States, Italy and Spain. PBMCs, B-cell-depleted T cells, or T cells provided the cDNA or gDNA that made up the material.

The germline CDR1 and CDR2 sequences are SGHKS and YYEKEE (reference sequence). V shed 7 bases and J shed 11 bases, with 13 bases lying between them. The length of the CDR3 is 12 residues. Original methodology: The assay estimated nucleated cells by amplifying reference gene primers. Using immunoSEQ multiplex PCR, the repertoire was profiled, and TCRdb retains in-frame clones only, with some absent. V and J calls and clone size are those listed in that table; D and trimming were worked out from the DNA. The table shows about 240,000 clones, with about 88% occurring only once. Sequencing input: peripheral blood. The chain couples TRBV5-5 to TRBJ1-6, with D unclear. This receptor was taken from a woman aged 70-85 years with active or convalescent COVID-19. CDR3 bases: TGTGCCAGCGGCGAGGTTCGGCCACCCCTCCACTTT. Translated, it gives CASGEVRPPLHF.